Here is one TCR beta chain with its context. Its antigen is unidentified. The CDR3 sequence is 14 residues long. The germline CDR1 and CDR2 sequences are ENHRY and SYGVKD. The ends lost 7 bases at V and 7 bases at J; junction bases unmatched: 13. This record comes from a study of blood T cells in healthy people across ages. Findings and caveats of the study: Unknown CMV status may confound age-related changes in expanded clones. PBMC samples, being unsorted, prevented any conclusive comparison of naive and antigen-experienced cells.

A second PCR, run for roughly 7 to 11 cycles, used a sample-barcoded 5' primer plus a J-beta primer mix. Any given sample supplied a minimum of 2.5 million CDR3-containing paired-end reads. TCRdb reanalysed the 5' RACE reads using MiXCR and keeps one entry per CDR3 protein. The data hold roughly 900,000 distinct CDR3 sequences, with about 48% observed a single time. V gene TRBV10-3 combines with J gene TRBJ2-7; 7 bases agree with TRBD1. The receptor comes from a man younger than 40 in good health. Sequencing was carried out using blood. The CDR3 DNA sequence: TGTGCCATCACCAAAGGGCAGGGGGATAATGAGCAGTACTTC. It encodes CAITKGQGDNEQYF.